The 19 T cell receptor beta chains in this list originate from one sample, sequenced in a study of graft-versus-host responses after intestinal transplantation. Method: immunoSEQ multiplex PCR; TCRdb's copy keeps in-frame clones and lacks some. The sample carries more than 60,000 clones, less than 95% recorded once. No cognate antigen is known for these TCRs. The material sequenced was unstimulated CD8+ T cells sorted from spleen or lymph node cells, taken before intestinal transplant. These receptors were collected from a human donor who received an intestinal transplant.

The J gene is TRBJ2-7, the V gene TRBV18; TRBD1 matches 7 bases. The CDR3 length is 14 residues. CDR1 KGHSH and CDR2 LQKENI come from the germline V gene. With 6 bases clipped from V and 6 bases from J, the junction kept 11 bases outside the gene matches. CDR3 in amino acids: CASSQPATGTEQYF. CDR3 in DNA: TGTGCCAGCTCCCAACCAGCGACAGGGACCGAGCAGTACTTC.

The rearrangement joins TRBV19 to TRBJ1-2; 8 bases fit TRBD1. CDR1 LNHDA and CDR2 SQIVND come from the germline V gene (reference sequence). The trim removed 7 bases at V and 6 bases at J, leaving 10 bases unmatched. The CDR3 contains 14 residues. The CDR3 coding sequence is TGTGCCAGTATCCCGACAGGGGTTATGGATGGCTACACCTTC. Its protein product is CASIPTGVMDGYTF.

The chain links TRBV29-1 to TRBJ2-7, with a tentative D call TRBD2 (5 bases). From germline, CDR1 is SQVTM and CDR2 ANQGSEA. The CDR3 length is 13 residues. The ends were cut back, 4 bases at V and 1 base at J, with 11 bases in the middle. CDR3 region: CSVAGEGSYEQYF. CDR3 coding DNA: TGCAGCGTTGCTGGCGAGGGATCCTACGAGCAGTACTTC.

This clone was detected once. The gene calls are TRBV29-1 and TRBJ1-2, with a possible D match to TRBD1 (5 bases). The V gene's germline CDR1 is SQVTM and CDR2 ANQGSEA. The length of the CDR3 is 11 residues. With 5 bases removed from V and 8 bases from J, the gap between germline ends came to 12 bases. CDR3 in DNA: TGCAGCGTTTTGGACAAGTTGGGCTACACCTTC. Protein: CSVLDKLGYTF.

This chain links TRBV4-1 with TRBJ1-1, with 8 bases that match TRBD1. V shed 1 base, J shed 11 bases, and the junction held 9 bases outside the gene matches. Per germline, CDR1 MGHRA and CDR2 YSYEKL. This CDR3 region has 14 residues. Here the CDR3 DNA reads TGCGCCAGCAGCCAAGGGAGGACAGGGATCGGTGCTTTCTTT. Translated: CASSQGRTGIGAFF.

The chain couples TRBV9 to TRBJ2-2, with D tentatively TRBD1 (5 bases). This CDR3 has 12 amino acids. CDR1 and CDR2 from the germline V gene are SGDLS and YYNGEE. V was shortened by 3 bases and J by 5 bases, with 5 bases between the two germline ends. CDR3 protein: CASSEGTGELFF. DNA of the CDR3: TGTGCCAGCAGCGAGGGGACCGGGGAGCTGTTTTTT. Complete variable domain (other parts from reference TRBV9 and TRBJ2-2): DSGVTQTPKHLITATGQRVTLRCSPRSGDLSVYWYQQSLDQGLQFLIQYYNGEERAKGNILERFSAQQFPDLHSELNLSSLELGDSALYFCASSEGTGELFFGEGSRLTVL.

This clone was detected once. V is TRBV23-1 and J is TRBJ1-1; unclear D gene. TRBV23-1 is assigned to the ORF class and has an uncertain function. The CDR3 covers 10 residues. V was cut by 10 bases and J by 4 bases, with 7 bases left in between. The CDR3 region is CATVITEAFF. CDR3 DNA: TGCGCCACCGTTATCACTGAAGCTTTCTTT.

The chain joins TRBV7-9 to TRBJ2-5, with 11 bases fitting TRBD2. This CDR3 is built from 15 residues. J gave up 4 bases and V 8 bases, and 9 bases lay outside the gene matches. CDR1 is SEHNR and CDR2 is FQNEAQ in the germline V gene (reference sequence). CDR3 sequence: CASLSSGGLGETQYF. The CDR3 region has the DNA TGTGCCAGCCTCTCTAGCGGGGGGCTCGGAGAGACCCAGTACTTC.

The J gene is TRBJ2-1, the V gene TRBV5-1; 9 bases are shared with TRBD1. The germline gives CDR1 SGHRS, CDR2 YFSETQ. V shed 0 bases, J shed 6 bases, and the junction held 7 bases outside the gene matches. The CDR3 length is 16 residues. The CDR3 nucleotides are TGCGCCAGCAGCTTGGGGGGACAGGGATGGGGCAATGAGCAGTTCTTC. Its protein is CASSLGGQGWGNEQFF.

The chain has TRBV5-5 and TRBJ1-2; the D is unclear. Per germline, CDR1 SGHKS and CDR2 YYEKEE (reference sequence). The CDR3 spans 15 residues. V gave up 0 bases and J gave up 3 bases, with 12 bases separating them. CDR3 nucleotide sequence: TGTGCCAGCAGCTTGGTAGGGAGCCTACACTATGGCTACACCTTC. Translated: CASSLVGSLHYGYTF. The variable domain in full, with the rest retrieved from reference TRBV5-5 and TRBJ1-2, is DAGVTQSPTHLIKTRGQQVTLRCSPISGHKSVSWYQQVLGQGPQFIFQYYEKEERGRGNFPDRFSARQFPNYSSELNVNALLLGDSALYLCASSLVGSLHYGYTFGSGTRLTVV.

The genes are TRBV9 and TRBJ1-3, with 9 bases matching TRBD1. The CDR3 is 17 amino acids. Germline V gene lookup returns CDR1 SGDLS and CDR2 YYNGEE. Unmatched junction bases numbered 8, after V lost 4 bases and J lost 0 bases. CDR3 amino acids: CASSPEGTGLSGNTIYF. The CDR3 nucleotides are TGTGCCAGCAGCCCGGAGGGGACAGGGCTCTCTGGAAACACCATATATTTT. Combining the CDR3 with reference TRBV9 and TRBJ1-3 gives the whole variable domain DSGVTQTPKHLITATGQRVTLRCSPRSGDLSVYWYQQSLDQGLQFLIQYYNGEERAKGNILERFSAQQFPDLHSELNLSSLELGDSALYFCASSPEGTGLSGNTIYFGEGSWLTVV.

In the case of this clone: At one end, the junction sequence differs from germline, possibly due to a read error. This sequence joins TRBV4-1 and TRBJ2-2; 8 bases are shared with TRBD1. The V gene's germline CDR1 is MGHRA and CDR2 YSYEKL. The CDR3 loop spans 17 amino acids. This CDR3 is CASSSSDRAAYTVELFF. In nucleotides, the CDR3 is TGCGCCAGCAGCTCCTCGGACAGGGCCGCCTACACCGTGGAGCTGTTTTTT.

CDR3: CASTTGTDTTDTQYF. In DNA form, the CDR3 reads TGTGCCAGCACGACCGGGACAGATACTACAGATACGCAGTATTTT. The rearrangement uses TRBV27 and TRBJ2-3; 7 bases are shared with TRBD1. V dropped 7 bases and J dropped 3; count of bases not matched to a gene: 10. Germline CDR1 reads MNHEY; CDR2 reads SMNVEV (reference sequence). This CDR3 contains 15 residues.

The V and J genes are TRBV4-2 and TRBJ2-7, with 12 bases that match TRBD2. Trimming at V came to 4 bases and at J to 6 bases, leaving 4 bases not matched to a gene. The germline V gene encodes CDR1 LGHNA and CDR2 YNFKEQ. This CDR3 contains 14 residues. CDR3 in DNA: TGTGCCAGCAGCCCCCCGACTAGCGGGGGCGAGCAGTACTTC. Its protein product is CASSPPTSGGEQYF.

In this sample, this clone turned up once. The chain links TRBV19 to TRBJ1-1, with D perhaps TRBD1 (5 bases). The V end was cut by 7 bases, the J end by 5 bases, with 14 bases between. Germline lookup yields CDR1 LNHDA and CDR2 SQIVND (reference sequence). The CDR3 extends over 13 amino acids. The CDR3 is CASKFGGGTEAFF. The CDR3 DNA reads as TGTGCCAGTAAATTCGGGGGGGGGACTGAAGCTTTCTTT.

CDR3 in amino acids: CASSLVAGGGDTQYF. The CDR3 DNA reads TGTGCCAGCAGCTTAGTAGCGGGGGGTGGCGATACGCAGTATTTT. The V call is TRBV11-2, the J call TRBJ2-3, with 10 bases that match TRBD2. In germline, CDR1 is SGHAT, CDR2 FQNNGV. The CDR3 is made up of 15 amino acids. The V and J ends lost 1 base and 6 bases, in that order; junction bases with no gene match: 4.

The rearrangement joins TRBV2 to TRBJ2-7; 9 bases match TRBD1. The CDR3 runs to 15 residues. The ends lost 6 bases at V and 4 bases at J; junction bases unmatched: 10. Germline V gene sequence: CDR1 SNHLY, CDR2 FYNNEI. CDR3 nucleotide sequence: TGTGCCAGCAGGGCCATGACAGGGGGAAGTTACGAGCAGTACTTC. This sequence encodes CASRAMTGGSYEQYF.

The chain is built from TRBV6-1 and TRBJ1-2; D unclear. The CDR3 length is 15 residues. CDR1 is MNHNS and CDR2 is SASEGT in the germline V gene. The V end was cut by 3 bases, the J end by 0 bases, with 11 bases between. The CDR3 is CASSDFAETNYGYTF. The CDR3 nucleotides read TGTGCCAGCAGTGATTTCGCAGAAACTAACTATGGCTACACCTTC.

The gene calls are TRBV5-6 and TRBJ2-5; D might be TRBD2 (5 bases). The CDR3 has 16 amino acids. The germline V gene has CDR1 SGHDT and CDR2 YYEEEE. V lost 2 bases and J lost 0, with 14 bases in between. The CDR3 loop is CASSLVSSGNQETQYF. The CDR3 DNA reads as TGTGCCAGCAGCTTAGTATCGAGCGGAAACCAAGAGACCCAGTACTTC.